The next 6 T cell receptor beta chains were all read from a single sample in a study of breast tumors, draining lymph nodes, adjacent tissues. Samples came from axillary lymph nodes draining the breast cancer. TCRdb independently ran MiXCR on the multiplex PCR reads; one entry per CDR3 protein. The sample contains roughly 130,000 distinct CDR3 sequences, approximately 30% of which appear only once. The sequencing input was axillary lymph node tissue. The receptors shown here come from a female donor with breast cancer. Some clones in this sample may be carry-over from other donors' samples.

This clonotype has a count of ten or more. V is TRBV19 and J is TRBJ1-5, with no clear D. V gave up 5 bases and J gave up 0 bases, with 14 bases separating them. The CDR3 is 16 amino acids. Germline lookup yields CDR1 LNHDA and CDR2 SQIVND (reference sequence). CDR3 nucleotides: TGTGCCAGTAGTCCATGGTCCTTCAATAGCAATCAGCCCCAGCATTTT. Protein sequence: CASSPWSFNSNQPQHF.

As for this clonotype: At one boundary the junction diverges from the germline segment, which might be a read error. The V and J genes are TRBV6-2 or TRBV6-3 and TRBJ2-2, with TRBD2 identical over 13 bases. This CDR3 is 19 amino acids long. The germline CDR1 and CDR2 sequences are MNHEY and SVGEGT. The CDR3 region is CASSYPKTSGGARTRELFF. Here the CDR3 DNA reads TGTGCCAGCAGTTACCCCAAAACTAGCGGGGGGGCCCGCACCAGGGAGCTGTTTTTT.

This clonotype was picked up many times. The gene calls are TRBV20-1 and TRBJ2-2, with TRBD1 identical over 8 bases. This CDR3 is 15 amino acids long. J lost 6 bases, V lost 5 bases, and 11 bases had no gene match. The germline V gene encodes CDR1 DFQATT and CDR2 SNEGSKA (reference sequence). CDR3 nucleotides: TGCAGTGCTTGGCCAGGGGGCGCTTGGCCCGGGGAGCTGTTTTTT. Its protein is CSAWPGGAWPGELFF.

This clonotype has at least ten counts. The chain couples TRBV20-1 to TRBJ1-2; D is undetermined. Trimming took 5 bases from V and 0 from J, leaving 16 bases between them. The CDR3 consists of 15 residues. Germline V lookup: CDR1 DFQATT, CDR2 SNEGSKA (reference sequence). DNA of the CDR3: TGCAGTGCTGACATGGTGGTGGTCGCTAACTATGGCTACACCTTC. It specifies CSADMVVVANYGYTF.

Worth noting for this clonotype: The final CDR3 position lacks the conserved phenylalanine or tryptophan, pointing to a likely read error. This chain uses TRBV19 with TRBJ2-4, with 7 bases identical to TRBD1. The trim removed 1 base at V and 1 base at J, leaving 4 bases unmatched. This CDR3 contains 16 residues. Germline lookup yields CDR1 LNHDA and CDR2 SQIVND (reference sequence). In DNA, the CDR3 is TGTGCCAGTAGTATAGGATCGGGACAGGCCAAAAACATTCAGTACTCC. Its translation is CASSIGSGQAKNIQYS.

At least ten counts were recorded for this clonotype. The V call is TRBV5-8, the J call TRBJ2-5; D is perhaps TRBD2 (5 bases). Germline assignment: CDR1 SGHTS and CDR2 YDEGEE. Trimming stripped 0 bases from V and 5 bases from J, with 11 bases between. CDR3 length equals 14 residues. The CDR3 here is CASSLADGEETQYF. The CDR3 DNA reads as TGTGCCAGCAGCTTGGCCGACGGGGAGGAGACCCAGTACTTC.